This is a list of T cell receptor beta chains from one sample in a study of cytomegalovirus exposure and HLA in healthy donors. Assay: immunoSEQ multiplex PCR; the TCRdb copy retains only in-frame clones and omits some. The table has over 100,000 clones, roughly 82% seen once. Sequenced material: PBMCs. Receptors were obtained from a male donor in good health and CMV-seropositive. CDR3s include the opening cysteine and the closing phenylalanine or tryptophan. D genes are given only for firm matches. Expanded clones get a size class; other rows say once, few or many, or leave the size out.

clone_size | j_call | d_call | v_call | cdr3_aa | cdr3_nt
- | TRBJ1-1 | TRBD1 | TRBV5-6 | CASSFGQGADFGTEAFF | TGTGCCAGCAGCTTCGGACAGGGGGCTGACTTTGGCACTGAAGCTTTCTTT
- | TRBJ1-4 | - | TRBV4-1 | CASSQPGQKIRTNEKLFF | TGCGCCAGCAGCCAGCCGGGACAAAAGATTAGGACTAATGAAAAACTGTTTTTT
- | TRBJ2-1 | - | TRBV6-6 | CASLTGTPAYNEQFF | TGTGCCAGCCTGACCGGGACTCCCGCCTACAATGAGCAGTTCTTC
- | TRBJ2-7 | - | TRBV2 | CASLGDSSYEQYF | TGTGCCAGCCTAGGGGACTCTAGCTACGAGCAGTACTTC
- | TRBJ1-4 | - | TRBV28 | CASSPSWGGEKLFF | TGTGCCAGCAGTCCATCGTGGGGGGGTGAAAAACTGTTTTTT
few | TRBJ2-5 | - | TRBV18 | CASPYETQYF | TGTGCCAGCCCTTATGAGACCCAGTACTTC
- | TRBJ2-1 | - | TRBV6-6 | CASRITVAEQFF | TGTGCCAGCAGGATAACCGTAGCGGAGCAGTTCTTC
- | TRBJ2-2 | - | TRBV7-9 | CASSQLGTGELFF | TGTGCCAGCAGCCAACTAGGTACCGGGGAGCTGTTTTTT
- | TRBJ1-2 | - | TRBV9 | CASSLRTGSYGYTF | TGTGCCAGCAGCTTACGGACGGGGAGCTATGGCTACACCTTC
few | TRBJ2-5 | - | TRBV2 | CASSGYRDGAQYF | TGTGCCAGCAGTGGTTACAGAGACGGTGCCCAGTACTTC
- | TRBJ1-2 | TRBD1 | TRBV27 | CASSLGTGLGRYTF | TGTGCCAGCAGTTTAGGGACAGGCCTGGGGCGCTACACCTTC
few | TRBJ1-2 | - | TRBV19 | CASSIAAETGYGYTF | TGTGCCAGTAGTATAGCGGCAGAAACAGGCTATGGCTACACCTTC
- | TRBJ2-3 | TRBD2 | TRBV7-3 | CASSLGGSRGDTQYF | TGTGCCAGCAGCTTAGGCGGGAGCCGAGGGGATACGCAGTATTTT
- | TRBJ1-6 | TRBD1 | TRBV7-9 | CASSLETGGVSPLHF | TGTGCCAGCAGCTTAGAAACAGGGGGGGTCTCACCCCTCCACTTT
- | TRBJ2-7 | - | TRBV5-6 | CASSFGTQSSYEQYF | TGTGCCAGCAGCTTCGGGACACAGAGCTCCTACGAGCAGTACTTC
- | TRBJ1-2 | TRBD1 | TRBV7-9 | CASSLERQGIYGYTF | TGTGCCAGCAGCTTAGAGCGACAGGGGATCTATGGCTACACCTTC
- | TRBJ1-3 | - | TRBV7-9 | CSSSAPWGGSAGNTIYF | TGTTCCAGCAGCGCCCCGTGGGGGGGGTCGGCTGGAAACACCATATATTTT
- | TRBJ2-1 | TRBD2 | TRBV27 | CAAREGQSHEQFF | TGTGCCGCAAGGGAGGGCCAGTCACATGAGCAGTTCTTC
- | TRBJ1-2 | TRBD1 | TRBV10-3 | CAISEPPGQGYGYTF | TGTGCCATCAGTGAGCCTCCGGGACAGGGATACGGCTACACCTTC
- | TRBJ2-7 | - | TRBV5-1 | CASSSRVLSQPTAFKGQYF | TGCGCCAGCAGCTCCAGGGTTTTGAGTCAACCGACCGCATTTAAGGGGCAGTACTTC
few | TRBJ1-5 | - | TRBV19 | CASSASGTSNQPQHF | TGTGCCAGTAGTGCAAGCGGGACTAGCAATCAGCCCCAGCATTTT
- | TRBJ2-1 | - | TRBV7-2 | CASRRTVYNEQFF | TGTGCCAGCAGGCGGACAGTCTACAATGAGCAGTTCTTC
- | TRBJ1-1 | TRBD1 | TRBV11-1 | CASSSVTGATNTEAFF | TGTGCCAGCAGCTCCGTGACAGGGGCGACGAACACTGAAGCTTTCTTT
- | TRBJ2-2 | - | TRBV9 | CASSFSGNTGELFF | TGTGCCAGCAGCTTCAGCGGAAACACCGGGGAGCTGTTTTTT
- | TRBJ2-3 | TRBD2 | TRBV5-4 | CASSRLAGVLSTDTQYF | TGTGCCAGCAGCCGCTTAGCGGGGGTACTGAGCACAGATACGCAGTATTTT
- | TRBJ1-2 | TRBD1 | TRBV30 | CAWTMTGGGYGYTF | TGTGCCTGGACTATGACAGGGGGCGGCTATGGCTACACCTTC
- | TRBJ2-3 | - | TRBV18 | CASSPKASTDTQYF | TGTGCCAGCTCACCAAAAGCTAGCACAGATACGCAGTATTTT
- | TRBJ1-1 | TRBD1 | TRBV28 | CASSFLRQGNTEAFF | TGTGCCAGCAGTTTCCTCCGACAGGGGAACACTGAAGCTTTCTTT
- | TRBJ1-4 | TRBD1 | TRBV28 | CASSVPGQGVNEKLFF | TGTGCCAGCAGCGTCCCGGGACAGGGGGTGAATGAAAAACTGTTTTTT
few | TRBJ2-7 | - | TRBV30 | CAWELRGSYEQYF | TGTGCCTGGGAGCTCCGGGGGTCCTACGAGCAGTACTTC
- | TRBJ2-5 | TRBD2 | TRBV12-5 | CASHLSSGKPTQETQYF | TGTGCTAGCCACTTATCTAGCGGGAAGCCGACTCAAGAGACCCAGTACTTC
- | TRBJ1-1 | TRBD1 | TRBV29-1 | CSVGTARNTEAFF | TGCAGCGTCGGGACAGCCAGGAACACTGAAGCTTTCTTT
- | TRBJ2-7 | - | TRBV7-6 | CASSLEGGGSYEQYF | TGTGCCAGCAGCTTAGAGGGTGGAGGGTCCTACGAGCAGTACTTC
- | TRBJ2-7 | TRBD2 | TRBV2 | CASSPGLAGTSYEQYF | TGTGCCAGCAGCCCAGGACTAGCGGGCACCTCCTACGAGCAGTACTTC
few | TRBJ1-1 | - | TRBV5-1 | CASSLEGRGYTEAFF | TGCGCCAGCAGCTTGGAAGGCAGGGGTTATACTGAAGCTTTCTTT
- | TRBJ2-1 | - | TRBV10-3 | CAISPTAASYNEQFF | TGTGCCATCAGCCCCACGGCGGCCTCCTACAATGAGCAGTTCTTC
- | TRBJ2-7 | TRBD1 | TRBV5-4 | CASSLLAGGYEQYF | TGTGCCAGCAGCTTGTTAGCAGGGGGCTACGAGCAGTACTTC
- | TRBJ1-1 | TRBD1 | TRBV7-2 | CASSLMTGAITEAFF | TGTGCCAGCAGCCTTATGACAGGGGCTATCACTGAAGCTTTCTTT
once | TRBJ1-4 | TRBD1 | TRBV18 | CASSPRQGLHEKLFF | TGTGCCAGCTCACCGAGACAGGGCTTACATGAAAAACTGTTTTTT
- | TRBJ2-1 | TRBD2 | TRBV28 | CASSTTSGSGNEQFF | TGTGCCAGCAGTACGACTAGCGGGAGTGGAAATGAGCAGTTCTTC
- | TRBJ2-2 | TRBD1 | TRBV11-1 | CASSFDREYPGELFF | TGTGCCAGCAGCTTCGACAGGGAATACCCCGGGGAGCTGTTTTTT
- | TRBJ2-7 | TRBD2 | TRBV5-1 | CASSFSGSGYEQYF | TGCGCCAGCAGCTTTAGCGGGAGCGGATACGAGCAGTACTTC
- | TRBJ2-7 | TRBD1 | TRBV28 | CASSLTGEGEQYF | TGTGCCAGCAGTTTGACAGGGGAAGGCGAGCAGTACTTC
once | TRBJ1-1 | - | TRBV18 | CASSPLAGRRMNTEAFF | TGTGCCAGCTCACCACTTGCAGGGAGGAGGATGAACACTGAAGCTTTCTTT
few | TRBJ2-1 | TRBD1 | TRBV27 | CASSLGTGPYNEQFF | TGTGCCAGCAGTTTGGGGACAGGGCCCTACAATGAGCAGTTCTTC
once | TRBJ1-4 | TRBD1 | TRBV27 | CASTPSRTGREKLFF | TGTGCCAGCACCCCGTCGAGGACAGGACGTGAAAAACTGTTTTTT
- | TRBJ2-7 | - | TRBV6-5 | CASGAVYEQYF | TGTGCCAGCGGTGCAGTTTACGAGCAGTACTTC
- | TRBJ2-7 | - | TRBV27 | CASSFLTGQRGPSTPYEQYF | TGTGCCAGCAGTTTTCTAACGGGTCAGCGCGGGCCTTCAACTCCCTACGAGCAGTACTTC
few | TRBJ2-2 | - | TRBV14 | CASSPLMYTGELFF | TGTGCCAGCAGCCCGCTAATGTACACCGGGGAGCTGTTTTTT
- | TRBJ1-4 | TRBD1 | TRBV5-4 | CASSLGTGGNTNEKLFF | TGTGCCAGCAGCTTGGGGACAGGGGGCAATACTAATGAAAAACTGTTTTTT
- | TRBJ1-1 | - | TRBV7-8 | CASSLGRGGNTEAFF | TGTGCCAGCAGCTTAGGCAGGGGTGGGAACACTGAAGCTTTCTTT
- | TRBJ2-5 | - | TRBV6-6 | CASSFVGEEETQYF | TGTGCCAGCAGTTTTGTCGGGGAGGAGGAGACCCAGTACTTC
- | TRBJ2-7 | - | TRBV11-2 | CASSSQPGLYEQYF | TGTGCCAGCAGCTCCCAACCGGGTCTATACGAGCAGTACTTC
- | TRBJ2-7 | - | TRBV11-1 | CASSTVWGRVEQYF | TGTGCCAGCAGCACCGTATGGGGGCGAGTTGAGCAGTACTTC
- | TRBJ2-5 | TRBD1 | TRBV4-1 | CASSPWTGQETQYF | TGCGCCAGCAGCCCGTGGACAGGTCAAGAGACCCAGTACTTC
once | TRBJ2-2 | TRBD1 | TRBV7-8 | CASSLGAGGVSTGELFF | TGTGCCAGCAGCTTAGGGGCAGGGGGTGTGAGTACCGGGGAGCTGTTTTTT
- | TRBJ1-3 | - | TRBV4-1 | CASSQFQGGLGNTIYF | TGCGCCAGCAGCCAATTTCAGGGAGGACTGGGAAACACCATATATTTT
- | TRBJ2-7 | - | TRBV25-1 | CASSVSGEQYF | TGTGCCAGCAGTGTTAGCGGCGAGCAGTACTTC
- | TRBJ2-3 | - | TRBV7-9 | CSSSFAGSGDTQYF | TGTTCCAGCAGCTTTGCCGGGTCTGGAGATACGCAGTATTTT
- | TRBJ1-2 | - | TRBV11-2 | CASSLAAAGYTF | TGTGCCAGCAGCTTAGCGGCGGCTGGCTACACCTTC